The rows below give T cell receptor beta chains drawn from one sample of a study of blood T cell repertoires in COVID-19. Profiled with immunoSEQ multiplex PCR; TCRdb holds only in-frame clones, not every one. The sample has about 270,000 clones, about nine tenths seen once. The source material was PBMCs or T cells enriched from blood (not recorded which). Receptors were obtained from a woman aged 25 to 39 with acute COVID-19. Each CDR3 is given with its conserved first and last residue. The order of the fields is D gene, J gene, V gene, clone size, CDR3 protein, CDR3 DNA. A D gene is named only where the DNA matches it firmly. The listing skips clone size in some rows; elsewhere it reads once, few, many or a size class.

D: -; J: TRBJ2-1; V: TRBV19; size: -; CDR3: CASRPQVAYNEQFF; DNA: TGTGCCAGTAGGCCTCAGGTCGCCTACAATGAGCAGTTCTTC
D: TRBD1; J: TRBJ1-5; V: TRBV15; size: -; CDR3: CATSSQGEPQHF; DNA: TGTGCCACCAGCAGCCAGGGGGAGCCCCAGCATTTT
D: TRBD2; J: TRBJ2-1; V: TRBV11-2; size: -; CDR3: CASSLAWVAGGYNEQFF; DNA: TGTGCCAGCAGCTTAGCTTGGGTAGCGGGAGGCTACAATGAGCAGTTCTTC
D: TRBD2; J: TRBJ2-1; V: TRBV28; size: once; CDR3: CASKDGGSSYNEQFF; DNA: TGTGCCAGCAAGGATGGCGGGAGCTCCTACAATGAGCAGTTCTTC
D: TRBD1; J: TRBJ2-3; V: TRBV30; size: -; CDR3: CAWSVGQGIGDTQYF; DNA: TGTGCCTGGAGTGTAGGACAGGGAATAGGGGATACGCAGTATTTT
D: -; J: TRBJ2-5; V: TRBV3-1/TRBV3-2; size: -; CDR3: CASSQDAEGGETQYF; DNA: TGTGCCAGCAGCCAAGATGCAGAAGGGGGAGAGACCCAGTACTTC
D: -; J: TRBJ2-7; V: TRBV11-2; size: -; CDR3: CASSLVSEQYF; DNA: TGTGCCAGCAGCTTAGTGAGTGAGCAGTACTTC
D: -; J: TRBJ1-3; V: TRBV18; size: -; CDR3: CASSPLSFSTGNTIYF; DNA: TGTGCCAGCTCACCACTTAGTTTTTCGACTGGAAACACCATATATTTT
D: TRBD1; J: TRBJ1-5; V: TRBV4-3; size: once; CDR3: CASSPGTGNQPQHF; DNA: TGCGCCAGCAGCCCGGGGACAGGGAATCAGCCCCAGCATTTT
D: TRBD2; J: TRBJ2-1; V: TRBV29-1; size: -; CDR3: CGAPAGGSSYNEQFF; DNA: TGCGGTGCCCCAGCGGGAGGGAGCTCCTACAATGAGCAGTTCTTC
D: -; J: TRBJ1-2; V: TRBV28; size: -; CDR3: CASTPLGSGYGYTF; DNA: TGTGCCAGCACCCCCTTAGGGTCAGGGTATGGCTACACCTTC
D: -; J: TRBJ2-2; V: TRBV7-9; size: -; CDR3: CASSLGEATGELFF; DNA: TGTGCCAGCAGCTTAGGCGAGGCCACCGGGGAGCTGTTTTTT
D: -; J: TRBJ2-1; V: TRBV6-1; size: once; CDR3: CASSAPSRARADNEQFF; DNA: TGTGCCAGCAGTGCCCCATCGAGGGCAAGAGCGGACAATGAGCAGTTCTTC
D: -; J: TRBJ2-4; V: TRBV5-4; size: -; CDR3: CASSFRGAKNIQYF; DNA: TGTGCCAGCAGCTTTCGAGGGGCCAAAAACATTCAGTACTTC
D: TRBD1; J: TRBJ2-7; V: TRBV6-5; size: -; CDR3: CASSYLTGGEQYF; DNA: TGTGCCAGCAGTTACCTGACAGGGGGAGAGCAGTACTTC
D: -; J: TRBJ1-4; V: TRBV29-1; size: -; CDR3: CSVFGAHEKLFF; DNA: TGCAGCGTTTTTGGGGCACATGAAAAACTGTTTTTT
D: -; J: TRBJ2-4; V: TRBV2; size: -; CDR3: CASSDEGNIQYF; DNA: TGTGCCAGCAGTGACGAGGGAAACATTCAGTACTTC
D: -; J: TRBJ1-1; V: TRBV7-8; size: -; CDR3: CARIRHMNTEAFF; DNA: TGTGCCAGGATCAGACATATGAACACTGAAGCTTTCTTT
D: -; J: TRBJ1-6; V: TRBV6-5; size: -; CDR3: CASRRREDSPLHF; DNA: TGTGCCAGCAGGCGCAGGGAGGATTCACCCCTCCACTTT
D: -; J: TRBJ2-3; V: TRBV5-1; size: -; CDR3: CASSWGDTDTQYF; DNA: TGCGCCAGCAGCTGGGGCGACACAGATACGCAGTATTTT
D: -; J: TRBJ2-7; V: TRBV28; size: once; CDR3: CASTTGVSEQYF; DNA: TGTGCCAGCACCACGGGGGTTTCCGAGCAGTACTTC
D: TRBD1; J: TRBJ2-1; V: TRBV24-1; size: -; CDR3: CATKQGPYNEQFF; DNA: TGTGCCACCAAACAGGGGCCCTACAATGAGCAGTTCTTC
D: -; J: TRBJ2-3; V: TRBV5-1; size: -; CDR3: CASSLVPGLTGPDTQYF; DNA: TGCGCCAGCAGCTTGGTTCCGGGACTGACGGGGCCAGATACGCAGTATTTT
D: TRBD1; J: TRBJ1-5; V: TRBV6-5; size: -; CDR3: CASRQGNQPQHF; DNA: TGTGCCAGCCGACAGGGGAATCAGCCCCAGCATTTT
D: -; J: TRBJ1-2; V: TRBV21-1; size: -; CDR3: CASSPHGRQGNGYTF; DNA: TGTGCCAGCAGCCCACACGGTCGGCAGGGTAATGGCTACACCTTC
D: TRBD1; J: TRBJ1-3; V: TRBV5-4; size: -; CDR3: CASSTGQGSDTIYF; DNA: TGTGCCAGCAGCACGGGACAGGGGTCAGACACCATATATTTT
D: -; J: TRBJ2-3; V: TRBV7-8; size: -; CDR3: CASSSPRGPNTDTQYF; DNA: TGTGCCAGCAGCTCCCCTCGGGGTCCTAACACAGATACGCAGTATTTT
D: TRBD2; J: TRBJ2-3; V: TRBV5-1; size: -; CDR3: CASSRRPSGSTDTQYF; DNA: TGCGCCAGCAGCCGACGACCTAGCGGGAGTACAGATACGCAGTATTTT
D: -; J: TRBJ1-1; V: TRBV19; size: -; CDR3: CASRRTDLYTEAFF; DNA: TGTGCCAGTAGGCGAACCGACTTGTACACTGAAGCTTTCTTT
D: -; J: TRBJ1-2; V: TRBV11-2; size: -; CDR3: CASSLSSPGVTYGYTF; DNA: TGTGCCAGCAGCTTAAGTTCTCCCGGGGTGACCTATGGCTACACCTTC
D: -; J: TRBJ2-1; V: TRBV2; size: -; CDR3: CASSARWGPPYNEQFF; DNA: TGTGCCAGCAGTGCTCGGTGGGGGCCCCCCTACAATGAGCAGTTCTTC
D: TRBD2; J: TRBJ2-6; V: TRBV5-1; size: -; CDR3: CASSILAGNSGANVLTF; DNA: TGCGCCAGCAGTATTCTAGCGGGAAACTCTGGGGCCAACGTCCTGACTTTC
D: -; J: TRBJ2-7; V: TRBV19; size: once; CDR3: CASSAMTGPYEQYF; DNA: TGTGCCAGTAGTGCCATGACAGGTCCCTACGAGCAGTACTTC